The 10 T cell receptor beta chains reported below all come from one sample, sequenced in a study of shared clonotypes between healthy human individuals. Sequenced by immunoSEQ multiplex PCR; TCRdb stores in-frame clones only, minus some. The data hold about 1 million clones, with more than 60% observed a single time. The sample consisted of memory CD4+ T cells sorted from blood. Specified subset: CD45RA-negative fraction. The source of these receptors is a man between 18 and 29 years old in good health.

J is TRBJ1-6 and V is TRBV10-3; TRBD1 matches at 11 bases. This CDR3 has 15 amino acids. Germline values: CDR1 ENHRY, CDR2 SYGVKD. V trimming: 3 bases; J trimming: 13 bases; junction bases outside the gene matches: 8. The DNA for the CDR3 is TGTGCCATCAGTGAAAGTTTGGGACAGGGGGTCCCCCTCCACTTT. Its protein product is CAISESLGQGVPLHF.

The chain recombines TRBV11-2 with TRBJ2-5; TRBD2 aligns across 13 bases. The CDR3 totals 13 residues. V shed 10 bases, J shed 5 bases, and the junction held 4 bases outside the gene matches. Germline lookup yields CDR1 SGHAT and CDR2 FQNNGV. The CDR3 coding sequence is TGTGCCACCGGACTAGCGGGAGCGGAGACCCAGTACTTC. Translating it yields CATGLAGAETQYF.

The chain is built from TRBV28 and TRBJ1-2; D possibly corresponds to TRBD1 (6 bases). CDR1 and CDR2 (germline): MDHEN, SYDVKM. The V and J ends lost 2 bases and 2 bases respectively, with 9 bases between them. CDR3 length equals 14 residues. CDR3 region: CASSLPQGNYGYTF. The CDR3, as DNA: TGTGCCAGCAGTTTACCACAGGGAAACTATGGCTACACCTTC.

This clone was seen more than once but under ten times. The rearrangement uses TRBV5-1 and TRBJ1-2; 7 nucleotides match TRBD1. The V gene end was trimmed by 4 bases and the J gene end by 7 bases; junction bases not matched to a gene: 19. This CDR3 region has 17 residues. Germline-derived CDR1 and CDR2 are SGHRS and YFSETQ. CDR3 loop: CASSLTGDGARVGGYTF. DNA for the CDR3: TGCGCCAGCAGCCTTACAGGGGATGGGGCCCGGGTTGGTGGCTACACCTTC.

The CDR3 loop reads CASRQQGAPSNEQFF. CDR3 coding DNA: TGCGCCAGCAGACAACAGGGGGCGCCCTCCAATGAGCAGTTCTTC. The chain is built from TRBV4-3 and TRBJ2-1, with 9 bases lining up with TRBD1. This CDR3 has 15 residues. V gave up 6 bases and J gave up 6 bases; unmatched junction bases: 9. Looked up from germline, CDR1 is LGHNA and CDR2 is YSLEER.

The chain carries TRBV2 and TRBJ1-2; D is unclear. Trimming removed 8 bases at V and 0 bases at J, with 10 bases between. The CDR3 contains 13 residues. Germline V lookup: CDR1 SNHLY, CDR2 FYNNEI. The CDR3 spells CASRLNPNYGYTF. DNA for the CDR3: TGTGCCAGCCGGCTGAACCCTAACTATGGCTACACCTTC.

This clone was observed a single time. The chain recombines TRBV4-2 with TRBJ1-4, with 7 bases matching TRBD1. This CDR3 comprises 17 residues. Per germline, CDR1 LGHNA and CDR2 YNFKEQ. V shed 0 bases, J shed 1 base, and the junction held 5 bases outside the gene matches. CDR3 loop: CASSQDLQGRTNEKLFF. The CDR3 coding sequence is TGTGCCAGCAGCCAAGATTTACAGGGGCGAACTAATGAAAAACTGTTTTTT.

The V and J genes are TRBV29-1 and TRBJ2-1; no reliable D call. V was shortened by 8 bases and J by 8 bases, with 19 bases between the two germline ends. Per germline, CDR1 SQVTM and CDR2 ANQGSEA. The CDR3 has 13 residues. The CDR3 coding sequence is TGCAGCATAGATAAATGGGAAAATCATGAGCAGTTCTTC. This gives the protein CSIDKWENHEQFF.

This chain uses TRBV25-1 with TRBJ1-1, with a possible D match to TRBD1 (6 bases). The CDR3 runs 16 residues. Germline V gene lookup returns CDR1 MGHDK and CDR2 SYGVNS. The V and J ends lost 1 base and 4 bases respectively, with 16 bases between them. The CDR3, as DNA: TGTGCCAGCAGTGAATCCTACGGGGGCAGAGGCACTGAAGCTTTCTTT. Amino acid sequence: CASSESYGGRGTEAFF. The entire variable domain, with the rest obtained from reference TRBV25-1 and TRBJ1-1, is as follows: EADIYQTPRYLVIGTGKKITLECSQTMGHDKMYWYQQDPGMELHLIHYSYGVNSTEKGDLSSESTVSRIRTEHFPLTLESARPSHTSQYLCASSESYGGRGTEAFFGQGTRLTVV.

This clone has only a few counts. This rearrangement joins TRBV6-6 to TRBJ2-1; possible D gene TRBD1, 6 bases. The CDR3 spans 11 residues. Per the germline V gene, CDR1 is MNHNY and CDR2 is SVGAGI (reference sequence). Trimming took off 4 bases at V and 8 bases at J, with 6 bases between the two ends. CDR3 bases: TGTGCCAGCAGTTCAGGGGATGAGCAGTTCTTC. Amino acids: CASSSGDEQFF.